Presented here are 9 T cell receptor beta chains from one specimen sequenced in a study of regulatory T cells in long-lasting Graves disease. Indicated time point: persistent/refractory GD, antithyroid drugs over 5 years with positive TRAb. TCR sequences were obtained from RNA taken from PBMCs. For TCR beta, libraries came from iRepertoire HTBI primers and Arm-PCR of CDR3 regions. TCRdb reprocessed the multiplex PCR reads via MiXCR and lists one record per CDR3 protein. The profile shows about 460,000 distinct CDR3 sequences, approximately 23% of them singletons. The material was peripheral blood mononuclear cells (PBMCs), obtained when the disease was refractory, from a patient treated with antithyroid drugs. Receptors were obtained from a female donor with Graves disease.

This CDR3 is CASSQDVGGPAPGKLFF. CDR3 DNA: TGTGCCAGCAGCCAAGATGTAGGAGGGCCAGCCCCTGGAAAACTGTTTTTT. The genes are TRBV3-1 and TRBJ1-4; D gene uncertain. CDR3 length: 17 residues. Trimming took off 0 bases at V and 10 bases at J, with 21 bases between the two ends. CDR1 LGHDT and CDR2 YNNKEL come from the germline V gene (reference sequence).

The rearrangement links TRBV6-1 to TRBJ1-2; D ambiguous. V was clipped by 1 base and J by 4 bases, with 13 bases between them. Germline V gene lookup returns CDR1 MNHNS and CDR2 SASEGT. The length of the CDR3 is 15 residues. The chain's CDR3 is CASSEVGTEFYGYTF. The CDR3 DNA reads TGTGCCAGCAGTGAAGTCGGCACGGAGTTCTATGGCTACACCTTC.

This clonotype was counted ten times or more. The chain uses TRBV6-2 or TRBV6-3 and TRBJ1-2, with D possibly matching TRBD1 (6 bases). The CDR3 contains 13 residues. Germline V gene lookup returns CDR1 MNHEY and CDR2 SVGEGT. Deletions cut 6 bases from V and 4 bases from J, with 12 bases between. CDR3: CASSTDRPYGYTF. CDR3 sequence (DNA): TGTGCCAGCAGCACAGACAGGCCCTATGGCTACACCTTC.

This clonotype was counted between two and nine times. V usage is TRBV3-1 and J usage is TRBJ1-5, with D perhaps matching TRBD1 (6 bases). The CDR3 length is 15 residues. With 3 bases removed from V and 6 bases from J, the gap between germline ends came to 15 bases. Germline-derived CDR1 and CDR2 are LGHDT and YNNKEL (reference sequence). The CDR3 sequence: CASSQGRGAGQPQHF. The CDR3 DNA reads as TGTGCCAGCAGCCAGGGGCGGGGGGCTGGTCAGCCCCAGCATTTT.

This clonotype was counted at least ten times. This chain links TRBV28 with TRBJ1-1; 9 bases fit TRBD1. The CDR3 has 16 residues. V lost 6 bases, J lost 5 bases, and 13 bases stayed unmatched. Germline CDR1 reads MDHEN; CDR2 reads SYDVKM. This CDR3 reads CASSPTIQGAGTEAFF. The CDR3 bases are TGTGCCAGCAGCCCTACAATACAGGGGGCAGGGACTGAAGCTTTCTTT. Full variable domain (outside the CDR3, taken from reference TRBV28 and TRBJ1-1): DVKVTQSSRYLVKRTGEKVFLECVQDMDHENMFWYRQDPGLGLRLIYFSYDVKMKEKGDIPEGYSVSREKKERFSLILESASTNQTSMYLCASSPTIQGAGTEAFFGQGTRLTVV.

The rearrangement joins TRBV30 to TRBJ2-7; possibly TRBD2 for D (6 bases). The CDR3 has 15 residues. Germline CDR1 GTSNPN, CDR2 SVGIG (reference sequence). Trimming removed 0 bases from V and 5 bases from J, with 17 bases in between. The CDR3, as DNA: TGTGCCTGGAGTGTAAGTGCCAAAAGGAGGGACGAGCAGTACTTC. As protein: CAWSVSAKRRDEQYF.

This clonotype came up a few times. The rearrangement joins TRBV6-1 to TRBJ2-2, with TRBD2 matching 9 bases. This CDR3 spans 17 amino acids. V lost 6 bases to trimming and J lost 5 bases; unmatched junction nucleotides: 13. Per germline, CDR1 MNHNS and CDR2 SASEGT. The CDR3 spells CASSRTGLAGGTGELFF. DNA for the CDR3: TGTGCCAGCAGCCGCACGGGACTAGCTGGAGGAACCGGGGAGCTGTTTTTT.

V and J are TRBV30 and TRBJ1-1; D call uncertain. Germline V lookup: CDR1 GTSNPN, CDR2 SVGIG (reference sequence). The CDR3 covers 11 residues. The CDR3 DNA is TGTGCGATCATATACTATGGTGAAGCTTTCTTT. The encoded protein is CAIIYYGEAFF. The full variable domain, its missing parts supplied by reference TRBV30 and TRBJ1-1, is SQTIHQWPATLVQPVGSPLSLECTVEGTSNPNLYWYRQAAGRGLQLLFYSVGIGQISSEVPQNLSASRPQDRQFILSSKKLLLSDSGFYLCAIIYYGEAFFGQGTRLTVV.

There are many counts of this clonotype. The chain is built from TRBV11-2 and TRBJ2-7; 8 bases fit TRBD1. Germline assignment: CDR1 SGHAT and CDR2 FQNNGV. The CDR3 sequence is 15 residues long. Trimming cost V 1 base and J 5 bases; bases outside gene matches: 7. The DNA for the CDR3 is TGTGCCAGCAGCTTAGGGCAGGGGGCAATCCACGAGCAGTACTTC. Translated: CASSLGQGAIHEQYF.